This T cell receptor (beta chain) was found in a study of shared clonotypes between healthy human individuals. The CDR3 runs 14 residues. V was pared by 4 bases and J by 1 base, with 11 bases between. Germline assignment: CDR1 SGHRS and CDR2 YFSETQ. General study results and limits: Of the naive CD4 clonotypes, around 5% were shared across several donors.

Notes on this clone: The antigen is not known.

Roughly 27,000 T cell genomes, or 200 ng DNA, went into the sorted-subset replicate PCRs. Sequenced by immunoSEQ multiplex PCR; TCRdb stores in-frame clones only, minus some. Of about 1 million clones listed, approximately 68% are singletons. The sample was memory CD4+ T cells sorted from blood. Noted subset: CD45RA-negative fraction. The sequence was obtained from a man aged 18-30 years in good health. V usage is TRBV5-1 and J usage is TRBJ1-1; D remains ambiguous. The CDR3 DNA sequence: TGCGCCAGCAGCCACAAGGGAGAGAACACTGAAGCTTTCTTT. Protein product: CASSHKGENTEAFF.